This entry is about one T cell receptor beta chain. Per the original methods: Amplification with reference gene primers provided the estimates of nucleated cell counts. Generated by immunoSEQ multiplex PCR, the TCRdb table keeps only in-frame clones and is missing some. That table supplies the V and J calls and clone size; D and trimming were determined from the DNA. This table holds 350,000 to 400,000 clones, 70% to 90% found once. The study recruited people aged roughly 18 to 100 years across roughly 23 US areas. Cohorts were based on clinical histories the participants reported. This record belongs to a study of blood T cell repertoires in COVID-19. Across the whole study: Specimens from acute and convalescent COVID-19 originated in the United States, Italy and Spain.

Germline assignment: CDR1 MGHRA and CDR2 YSYEKL. The CDR3 has 13 residues. Unmatched junction bases numbered 3, after V lost 2 bases and J lost 7 bases. Sample: PBMCs or T cells enriched from blood (not recorded which). The V gene is TRBV4-1, the J gene TRBJ1-2; TRBD1 aligns across 8 bases. This clonotype was sampled from a woman in her twenties or thirties with acute COVID-19. This CDR3 reads CASSQQGAVGYTF. CDR3 DNA sequence: TGCGCCAGCAGCCAACAGGGGGCAGTTGGCTACACCTTC.